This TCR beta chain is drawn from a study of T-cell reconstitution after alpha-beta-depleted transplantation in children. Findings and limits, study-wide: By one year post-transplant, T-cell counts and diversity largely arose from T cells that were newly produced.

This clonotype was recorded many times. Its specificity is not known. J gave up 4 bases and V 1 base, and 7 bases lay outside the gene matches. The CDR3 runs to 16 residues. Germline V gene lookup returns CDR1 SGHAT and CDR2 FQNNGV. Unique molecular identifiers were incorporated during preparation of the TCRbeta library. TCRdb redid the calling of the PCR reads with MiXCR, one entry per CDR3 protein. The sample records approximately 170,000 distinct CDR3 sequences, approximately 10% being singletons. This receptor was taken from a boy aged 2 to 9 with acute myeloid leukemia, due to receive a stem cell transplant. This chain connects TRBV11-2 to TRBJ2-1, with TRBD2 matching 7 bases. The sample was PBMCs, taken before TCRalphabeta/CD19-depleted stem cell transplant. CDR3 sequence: CASSLGGGSTYNEQFF. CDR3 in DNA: TGTGCCAGCAGCTTAGGTGGCGGGAGCACTTACAATGAGCAGTTCTTC.